These 3 T cell receptor beta chains were all obtained from the same sample, sequenced in a study of T cells in Graves' hyperthyroidism and ophthalmopathy. Amplified TCR beta CDR3 regions came from RNA transcripts. The HTBI primer set drove a first-round RT-PCR of the TCR CDR3. MiXCR, applied by TCRdb to the multiplex PCR reads, yields one record per CDR3 protein. The sample lists roughly 510,000 distinct CDR3 sequences; roughly 20% were seen once. The specimen sequenced was blood. The receptors come from a man between 18 and 29 years old with Graves' hyperthyroidism.

A few counts support this clonotype. The rearrangement joins TRBV28 to TRBJ1-5; D is ambiguous. This CDR3 contains 13 residues. Germline V lookup: CDR1 MDHEN, CDR2 SYDVKM. V was trimmed by 7 bases and J by 2 bases, leaving 9 bases between them. In DNA form, the CDR3 reads TGTGCCAGCAAACGTGGGGGCAATCAGCCCCAGCATTTT. Protein product: CASKRGGNQPQHF. The variable domain in full, with the rest retrieved from reference TRBV28 and TRBJ1-5, is DVKVTQSSRYLVKRTGEKVFLECVQDMDHENMFWYRQDPGLGLRLIYFSYDVKMKEKGDIPEGYSVSREKKERFSLILESASTNQTSMYLCASKRGGNQPQHFGDGTRLSIL.

This clonotype was counted at least ten times. The CDR3 bases are TGTGCCAGCAGTGAAGCCGTGGTGCTCGGCTACACCTTC. Its protein product is CASSEAVVLGYTF. V gene TRBV2 combines with J gene TRBJ1-2; the D is unclear. The CDR3 consists of 13 residues. With 0 bases removed from V and 8 bases from J, the gap between germline ends came to 10 bases. In germline, CDR1 is SNHLY, CDR2 FYNNEI.

A few counts support this clonotype. The chain carries TRBV3-1 and TRBJ2-7; the D is unclear. Germline V lookup: CDR1 LGHDT, CDR2 YNNKEL (reference sequence). The V end lost 0 bases, the J end lost 3 bases, and 9 bases lay between the germline ends. There are 14 residues in the CDR3. The CDR3 region is CASSQEIGFYEQYF. The DNA of the CDR3 is TGTGCCAGCAGCCAAGAGATAGGGTTCTACGAGCAGTACTTC.